This T cell receptor beta chain appears in the sequencing data of a study of blood T cell repertoires in COVID-19. Study summary: Sample material is recorded as cDNA or gDNA derived from T cells, B-cell-depleted T cells, or PBMCs.

After removal of 2 bases from V and 4 bases from J, the junction contained 7 bases not matched to a gene. In germline, CDR1 is MNHEY, CDR2 SVGAGI. This CDR3 spans 16 amino acids. The table came from immunoSEQ multiplex PCR; TCRdb's copy has only in-frame clones and leaves some out. The sample consists of 400,000 to 550,000 clones, 75% to 90% of them appearing once. The TCR originated in a woman in her twenties or thirties with acute or convalescent COVID-19. Material for sequencing was peripheral blood. The chain employs TRBV6-5 and TRBJ1-1; 10 nucleotides agree with TRBD1. The CDR3 DNA reads TGTGCCAGCAGTTACACAAGACAGGGGGCGGGCACTGAAGCTTTCTTT. This sequence encodes CASSYTRQGAGTEAFF.